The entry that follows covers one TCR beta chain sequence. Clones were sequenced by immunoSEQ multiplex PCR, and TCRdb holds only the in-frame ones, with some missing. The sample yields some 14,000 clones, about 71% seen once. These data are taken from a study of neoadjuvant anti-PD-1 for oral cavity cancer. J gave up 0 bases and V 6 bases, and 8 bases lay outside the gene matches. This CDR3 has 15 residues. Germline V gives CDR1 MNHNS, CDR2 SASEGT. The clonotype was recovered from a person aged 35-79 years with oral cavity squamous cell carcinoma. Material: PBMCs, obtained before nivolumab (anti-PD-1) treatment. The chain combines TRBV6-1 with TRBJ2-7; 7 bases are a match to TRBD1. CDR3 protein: CASSHNQGDSYEQYF. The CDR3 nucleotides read TGTGCCAGCAGCCATAACCAGGGGGACTCCTACGAGCAGTACTTC.